One T cell receptor (beta chain) is described in this entry. The antigen it binds to is not known. Nothing much larger sits one base from this clone, and base qualities are not available. TCR beta repertoires were profiled from peripheral blood of approximately 13 young patients with multiple sclerosis to demonstrate the VDJtools post-analysis software. The multiple sclerosis patients were children and adolescents ranging in age from roughly 6 to 15 years. The source of the sample is a study of post-analysis software for immune sequencing data (dated by TCRdb to between 2015 and 2016). At the level of the whole study: Relapsing-remitting, secondary progressive and progressive-relapsing multiple sclerosis were recorded as disease courses, and subtype annotation was lacking for some patients. A subset of samples was prepared in parallel using single-end sample barcoding, then pooled and co-amplified after Illumina adapter ligation. The multiple sclerosis patient repertoires were compared with roughly twelve previously published healthy control repertoires from donors aged roughly 6 to 27 years.

The full study reports these points: The multiple sclerosis patient group was slightly younger than the control group. Direct clustering with F measure revealed strong co-clustering of samples prepared in the same batch, which led to a batch-effect correction. Multiple sclerosis patients had significantly lower normalized Chao1 diversity than controls, a result that suggests substantial peripheral T-cell clonal expansion.

Receptors were amplified or captured by PCR. The run used an Illumina HiSeq 2500. Unique molecular identifiers were incorporated into TCR beta cDNA libraries to reduce PCR and sequencing biases. Per 1 to 10 million input T cells, roughly 500,000 cDNA molecules were obtained, such that each molecule approximated one T cell. The patient libraries were prepared and sequenced with the same protocol used for the earlier healthy control dataset. Samples belonging to the same batch were prepared together, multiplexed and sequenced on a shared HiSeq lane. Regarding the original processing steps: MIGEC was used to process the raw barcoded reads, and molecular identifier groups with only a single read were discarded before consensus assembly and CDR3 extraction. VDJtools was used for post-analysis of the clonotype tables, with diversity normalized by down-sampling every dataset to the smallest sample size. Repertoire overlap clustering matched CDR3 amino acid but not nucleotide sequences to correct batch-related cross-sample contamination. TCRdb redid the processing of the public reads, applying fastp at Q25 and MiXCR, and retained in-frame beta chains. Entries that share a CDR3 protein sequence are merged under the most common genes and DNA. None of the V and J calls come from the authors' own analysis; TCRdb made them. The table for this sample lists fewer than 550,000 distinct CDR3 sequences; around a third of them were counted only once. Around 6% of the sample goes to the ten largest clones.

The sample taken for sequencing was blood. The clonotype comes from a girl aged 2 to 17 with multiple sclerosis.

Here is the DNA: TGTGCCAGCAGCGGGACAGGGGGGCTCAATCAGCCCCAGCATTTT. It translates as CASSGTGGLNQPQHF. Here the chain combines TRBV6-2 or TRBV6-3 and TRBJ1-5, with 11 middle bases fitting TRBD1. The CDR3 goes from the cysteine to the phenylalanine over 15 residues. The entry retains the CDR3 DNA only, 45 bases that are in frame from base 1. From V the trimming removes 6 bases and from J it removes 3 bases, while the gene matches leave 4 bases of the junction unaccounted for. The germline V gene sets CDR1 to MNHEY and CDR2 to SVGEGT.